The clone carrying this TCR beta chain turned up a few times. The antigen is unknown. The data originate from a study of vaccination effects on CD4 cells after COVID-19. Study overall: Post-vaccine specimens arrived a median 72 days past the second dose.

Per the germline V gene, CDR1 is MGHDK and CDR2 is SYGVNS. Trimming cost V 6 bases and J 10 bases; bases outside gene matches: 11. This CDR3 has 15 amino acids. Assay used: immunoSEQ multiplex PCR; TCRdb lists only in-frame clones, some missing. The data hold 25,000 to 35,000 clones, with 65% to 80% observed a single time. Antigen-specific CD4+ T cells expanded by the ViraFEST assay with viral peptide pools were then sequenced. When more than 9 days of culture had elapsed, CD4+ T cells were isolated. All participants had two doses of either the BNT162b2 or mRNA-1273 vaccine. The chain is built from TRBV25-1 and TRBJ1-6, with TRBD1 matching over 8 bases. The material was CD4+ T cells from PBMCs cultured with HCoV-NL63 spike peptides, obtained after COVID-19 vaccination. This TCR came from a human donor who received a COVID-19 vaccine. The CDR3 region has the DNA TGTGCCAGCAGCAATCAGGGGGCAACAAGATCACCCCTCCACTTT. It codes for CASSNQGATRSPLHF. Using reference TRBV25-1 and TRBJ1-6 for the parts outside the CDR3, the full variable domain is EADIYQTPRYLVIGTGKKITLECSQTMGHDKMYWYQQDPGMELHLIHYSYGVNSTEKGDLSSESTVSRIRTEHFPLTLESARPSHTSQYLCASSNQGATRSPLHFGNGTRLTVT.